One and the same sample provided the 9 T cell receptor beta chains below, sequenced in a study of cytomegalovirus exposure and HLA in healthy donors. Researchers ran the PCR with 60 Vbeta and 13 Jbeta primers. Sequenced by immunoSEQ multiplex PCR; TCRdb stores in-frame clones only, minus some. The sample gives 72,000 or so clones, approximately 80% of which show up once; around 7.8% is in the top ten. The specimen sequenced was PBMCs. These receptors were taken from a man aged 18 to 29 in good health and CMV-seropositive.

V usage is TRBV15 and J usage is TRBJ2-5, with a weak D call TRBD1 (5 bases). There are 15 residues in the CDR3. Deletions cut 0 bases from V and 1 base from J, with 9 bases between. Germline V CDR1 and CDR2: LNHNV, YYDKDF (reference sequence). The DNA for the CDR3 is TGTGCCACCAGCAGAGATTTGGGGCCCCAAGAGACCCAGTACTTC. It specifies CATSRDLGPQETQYF.

The rearrangement uses TRBV4-1 and TRBJ1-2; D might be TRBD1 (5 bases). The V end lost 4 bases, the J end lost 3 bases, and 18 bases lay between the germline ends. The CDR3 contains 16 residues. In germline, CDR1 is MGHRA, CDR2 YSYEKL. The CDR3 coding sequence is TGCGCCAGCAGCCCCGGGGCGGGGCCTAGGGACTATGGCTACACCTTC. Translated, it gives CASSPGAGPRDYGYTF.

This clone was seen a handful of times. The chain carries TRBV15 and TRBJ1-6, with 8 bases identical to TRBD1. CDR1 and CDR2 (germline): LNHNV, YYDKDF (reference sequence). V trimming: 5 bases; J trimming: 11 bases; junction bases outside the gene matches: 11. The CDR3 has 15 amino acids. The chain's CDR3 is CATSDQTGVGTPLHF. Here the CDR3 DNA reads TGTGCCACCAGCGACCAGACAGGGGTGGGGACACCCCTCCACTTT. Full variable domain (rest looked up from reference TRBV15 and TRBJ1-6): DAMVIQNPRYQVTQFGKPVTLSCSQTLNHNVMYWYQQKSSQAPKLLFHYYDKDFNNEADTPDNFQSRRPNTSFCFLDIRSPGLGDTAMYLCATSDQTGVGTPLHFGNGTRLTVT.

This clone was counted once. The V call is TRBV6-1, the J call TRBJ1-2; D gene uncertain. Germline loops: CDR1 MNHNS, CDR2 SASEGT. The CDR3 is made up of 15 amino acids. Trimming removed 7 bases from V and 8 bases from J, with 23 bases in between. The CDR3 coding sequence is TGTGCCAGCACCCCGGGTGGGAGCCTCCTCCGGGGCTACACCTTC. This codes for CASTPGGSLLRGYTF.

This clone has a single count. CDR3 bases: TGTGCCAGCAGTGACTCGATCGGGGCTGAAGCTTTCTTT. It codes for CASSDSIGAEAFF. V and J are TRBV6-4 and TRBJ1-1; no firm D call. This CDR3 region has 13 residues. Germline values: CDR1 MRHNA, CDR2 SNTAGT. V gave up 0 bases and J gave up 6 bases, with 8 bases separating them.

The rearrangement joins TRBV18 to TRBJ1-3, with TRBD1 as a possible D gene (5 bases). CDR1 and CDR2 (germline): KGHSH, LQKENI. This CDR3 has 13 residues. Trimming shortened V by 8 bases and J by 0 bases, and 8 bases separated the two germline ends. The CDR3 loop reads CASRQSSGNTIYF. CDR3 nucleotides: TGTGCCAGCCGACAGAGCTCTGGAAACACCATATATTTT.

CDR3 loop: CAWRGPNRGRGYTF. CDR3 sequence (DNA): TGTGCCTGGAGGGGACCAAACAGGGGGCGCGGCTACACCTTC. The chain has TRBV30 and TRBJ1-2; 9 bases align to TRBD1. The CDR3 extends over 14 amino acids. In germline, CDR1 is GTSNPN, CDR2 SVGIG (reference sequence). J gave up 8 bases and V 3 bases, and 10 bases lay outside the gene matches.

The V call is TRBV7-6, the J call TRBJ2-7; a weak D match, TRBD1 (5 bases). Deletions cut 5 bases from V and 6 bases from J, with 11 bases between. Germline values: CDR1 SGHVS, CDR2 FNYEAQ. The length of the CDR3 is 12 residues. The CDR3 nucleotides are TGTGCCAGCAGCCCCCAGGGTGGCGAGCAGTACTTC. This sequence encodes CASSPQGGEQYF.

This clone has only a few counts. The gene calls are TRBV6-6 and TRBJ2-7, with D perhaps matching TRBD2 (6 bases). Germline CDR1 reads MNHNY; CDR2 reads SVGAGI (reference sequence). The CDR3 has 15 amino acids. V lost 5 bases and J 2 bases, leaving 16 bases between the germline ends. For the CDR3, the DNA is TGTGCCAGCAGTATGGAGTCACTAGCAGCCTACGAGCAGTACTTC. It is translated as CASSMESLAAYEQYF.